This paragraph reports one TCR beta chain. The antigen is undetermined. Each cDNA molecule in the library carried unique molecular identifiers. Via MiXCR, TCRdb re-called the RACE reads, giving one row per CDR3 protein. The sample consists of about 130,000 distinct CDR3 sequences, roughly 9% of them appearing once. The data stem from a study of human T cells and chemical hapten exposure. Study details: Small volume differences among pooled libraries mainly caused per-sample TCR yield variation.

The study's findings and limits: TCRs at a frequency above 1 in 1000 stayed unchanged with DPC sensitization.

Time point indicated: healthy volunteer bleed at 2 weeks. Unfractionated whole blood served as the source for total RNA extraction. V lost 9 bases to trimming and J lost 3 bases, with 11 bases between them. Germline CDR1 and CDR2: KGHDR and SFDVKD. This CDR3 is 13 amino acids long. Sequenced: whole blood. The J gene is TRBJ2-1, the V gene TRBV24-1; possible D gene TRBD1, 5 bases. The receptor's source is a male donor in good health. Some clones in this sample may be carry-over from other donors' samples. CDR3 in DNA: TGTGCCACCGCTCGGCAGGGCTACAATGAGCAGTTCTTC. It specifies CATARQGYNEQFF.